This TCR beta chain was obtained from a study of shared clonotypes between healthy human individuals. In the study overall: The people who gave samples were a couple of women and a few men aged 18 to 49. Study observations and caveats: Sorted-subset sequencing was shown by rarefaction to be incomplete despite large depth. Relative to memory subsets, naive subsets generally showed larger estimated richness. A handful of donors held around 5% of naive CD4 clonotypes in common.

Clones were sequenced by immunoSEQ multiplex PCR, and TCRdb holds only the in-frame ones, with some missing. The sample has 2 million to 2.5 million clones, approximately 94% seen once. The naive CD8 fraction comprised CD45RO-negative cells positively selected for CCR7 and excluded terminally differentiated effector memory CD45RA+ cells. A word on this clone: Antigen: not known.

This TCR was sampled from a man between 18 and 35 years old in good health. Some clones in this sample may be carry-over from other donors' samples. Sequencing input: naive CD8+ T cells from PBMCs.

The CDR3 DNA reads TGTGCCAGCAGTGCGGCGGGAGTAGGGGACAATGAGCAGTTCTTC. It yields the protein CASSAAGVGDNEQFF. The chain joins TRBV6-4 to TRBJ2-1; TRBD2 aligns across 7 bases. This CDR3 spans 15 amino acids. V shed 4 bases and J 5 bases; nucleotides not matched to a gene: 8. Germline V gives CDR1 MRHNA, CDR2 SNTAGT.